A single T cell receptor beta chain is shown here with its context. What it recognizes is unknown. This record belongs to a study of response to subunit inactivated influenza vaccine. The CDR3 is 14 residues long. The germline V gene encodes CDR1 DFQATT and CDR2 SNEGSKA (reference sequence). V was pared by 6 bases and J by 2 bases, with 3 bases of the junction left unmatched. TCRdb re-called the RT-PCR reads through MiXCR, storing one row per CDR3 protein. This sample has about 700,000 distinct CDR3 sequences, with 11% to 15% found just once. Study results and caveats: The authors offered the suggestion that each seasonal influenza vaccination recruits few new T cells.

The input for sequencing was PBMCs from blood, taken 14 to 15 days before vaccination. The genes are TRBV20-1 and TRBJ2-1; 11 nucleotides line up with TRBD2. The receptor was isolated from a man aged 45-60 years who received an inactivated influenza vaccine. The CDR3 protein is CSARLAGTYNEQFF. CDR3 nucleotides: TGCAGTGCAAGACTAGCGGGAACCTACAATGAGCAGTTCTTC.